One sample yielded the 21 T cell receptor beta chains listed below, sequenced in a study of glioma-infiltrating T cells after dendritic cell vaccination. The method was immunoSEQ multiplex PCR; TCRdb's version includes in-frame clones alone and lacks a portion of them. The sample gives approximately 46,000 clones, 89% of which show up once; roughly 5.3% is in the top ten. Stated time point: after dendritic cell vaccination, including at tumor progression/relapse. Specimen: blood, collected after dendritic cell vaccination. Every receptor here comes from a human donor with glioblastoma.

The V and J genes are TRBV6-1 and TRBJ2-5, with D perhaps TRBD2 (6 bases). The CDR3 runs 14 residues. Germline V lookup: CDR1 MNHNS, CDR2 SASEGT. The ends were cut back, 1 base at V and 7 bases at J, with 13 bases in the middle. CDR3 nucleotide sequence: TGTGCCAGCAGTGAAGAGTGGGAGGTCGGGACCCAGTACTTC. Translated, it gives CASSEEWEVGTQYF.

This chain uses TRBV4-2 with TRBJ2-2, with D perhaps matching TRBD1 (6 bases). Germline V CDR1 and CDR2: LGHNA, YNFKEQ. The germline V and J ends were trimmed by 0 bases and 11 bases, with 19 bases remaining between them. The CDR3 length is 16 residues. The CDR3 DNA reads TGTGCCAGCAGCCAAGATAGACAGGTCACCAAGAGAGAGCTGTTTTTT. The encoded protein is CASSQDRQVTKRELFF.

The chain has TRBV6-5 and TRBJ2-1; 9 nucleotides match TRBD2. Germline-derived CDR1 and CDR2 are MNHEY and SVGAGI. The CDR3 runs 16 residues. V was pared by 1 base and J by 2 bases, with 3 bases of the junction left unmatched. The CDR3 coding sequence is TGTGCCAGCAGTTACTGGCGGGGGGGAACCTACAATGAGCAGTTCTTC. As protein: CASSYWRGGTYNEQFF.

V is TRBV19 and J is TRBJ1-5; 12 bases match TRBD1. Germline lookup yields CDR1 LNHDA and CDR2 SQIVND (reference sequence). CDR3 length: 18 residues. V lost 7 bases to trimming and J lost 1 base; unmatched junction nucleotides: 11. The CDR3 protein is CASTMGTGGGKSNQPQHF. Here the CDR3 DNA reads TGTGCCAGTACCATGGGGACAGGGGGCGGTAAGAGCAATCAGCCCCAGCATTTT.

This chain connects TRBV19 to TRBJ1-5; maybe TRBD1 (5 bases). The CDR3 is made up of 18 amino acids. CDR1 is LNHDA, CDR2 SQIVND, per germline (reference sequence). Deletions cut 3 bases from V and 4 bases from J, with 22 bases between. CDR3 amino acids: CASSITPGGASRNQPQHF. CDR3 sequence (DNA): TGTGCCAGTAGTATCACCCCAGGAGGGGCTAGCCGGAATCAGCCCCAGCATTTT.

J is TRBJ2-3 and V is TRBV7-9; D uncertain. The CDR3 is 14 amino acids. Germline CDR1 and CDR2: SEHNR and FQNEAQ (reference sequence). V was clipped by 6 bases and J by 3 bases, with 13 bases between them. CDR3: CASRGEGWTDTQYF. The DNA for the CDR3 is TGTGCCAGCAGAGGAGAAGGTTGGACAGATACGCAGTATTTT.

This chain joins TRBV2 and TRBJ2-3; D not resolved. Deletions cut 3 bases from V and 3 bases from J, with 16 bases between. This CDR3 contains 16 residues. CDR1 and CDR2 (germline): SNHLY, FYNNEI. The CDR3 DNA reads TGTGCCAGCAGTGACCCGGGTTCCCCAGAGACAGATACGCAGTATTTT. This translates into CASSDPGSPETDTQYF.

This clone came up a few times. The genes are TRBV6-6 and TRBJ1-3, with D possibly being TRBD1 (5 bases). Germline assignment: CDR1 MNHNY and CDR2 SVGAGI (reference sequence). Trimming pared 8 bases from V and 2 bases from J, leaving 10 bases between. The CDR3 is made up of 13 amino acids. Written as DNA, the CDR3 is TGTGCCAGCTCGGGGGTCGCTGGAAACACCATATATTTT. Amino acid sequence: CASSGVAGNTIYF.

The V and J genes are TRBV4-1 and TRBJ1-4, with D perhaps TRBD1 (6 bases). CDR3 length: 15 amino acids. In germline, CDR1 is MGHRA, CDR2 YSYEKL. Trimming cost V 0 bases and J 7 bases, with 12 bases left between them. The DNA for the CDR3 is TGCGCCAGCAGCCAAGACGGGTCAGGGGTTGAAAAACTGTTTTTT. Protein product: CASSQDGSGVEKLFF.

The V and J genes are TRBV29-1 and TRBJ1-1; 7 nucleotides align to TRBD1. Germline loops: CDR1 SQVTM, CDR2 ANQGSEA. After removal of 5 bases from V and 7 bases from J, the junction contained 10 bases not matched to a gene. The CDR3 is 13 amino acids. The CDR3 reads CSVKRDRNFEAFF. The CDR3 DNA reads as TGCAGCGTTAAGAGGGACAGAAACTTTGAAGCTTTCTTT.

The CDR3 DNA is TGTGCCAGCAGCTGGGAGGGGGTGGTAAACACTGAAGCTTTCTTT. Translated: CASSWEGVVNTEAFF. V and J are TRBV5-5 and TRBJ1-1; the D gene is possibly TRBD1 (6 bases). V shed 3 bases and J shed 2 bases, with 14 bases lying between them. CDR1 and CDR2 (germline): SGHKS, YYEKEE (reference sequence). The CDR3 extends over 15 amino acids. Based on the CDR3 plus reference TRBV5-5 and TRBJ1-1, the full variable domain is DAGVTQSPTHLIKTRGQQVTLRCSPISGHKSVSWYQQVLGQGPQFIFQYYEKEERGRGNFPDRFSARQFPNYSSELNVNALLLGDSALYLCASSWEGVVNTEAFFGQGTRLTVV.

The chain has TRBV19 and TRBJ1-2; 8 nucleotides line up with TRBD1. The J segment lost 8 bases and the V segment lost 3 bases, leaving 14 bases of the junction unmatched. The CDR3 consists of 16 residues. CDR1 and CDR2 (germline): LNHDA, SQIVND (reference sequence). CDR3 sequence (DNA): TGTGCCAGTAGTATGCCCGCCGGACAGGGCCGGGAGGGCTACACCTTC. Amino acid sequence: CASSMPAGQGREGYTF.

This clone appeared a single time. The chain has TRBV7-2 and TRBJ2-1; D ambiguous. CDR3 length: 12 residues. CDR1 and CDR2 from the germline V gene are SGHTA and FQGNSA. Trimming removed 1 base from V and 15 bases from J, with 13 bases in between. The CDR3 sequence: CASSLGRVSLFF. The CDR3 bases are TGTGCCAGCAGCTTAGGTCGGGTCTCTTTGTTCTTC.

The CDR3 bases are TGCGCCAGCAGCTTTTCACACGGGGGGGCGTGGGAGACCCAGTACTTC. Translating it yields CASSFSHGGAWETQYF. The chain carries TRBV5-1 and TRBJ2-5; 8 bases are shared with TRBD2. J lost 5 bases, V lost 2 bases, and 11 bases had no gene match. This CDR3 is 16 amino acids long. The germline gives CDR1 SGHRS, CDR2 YFSETQ.

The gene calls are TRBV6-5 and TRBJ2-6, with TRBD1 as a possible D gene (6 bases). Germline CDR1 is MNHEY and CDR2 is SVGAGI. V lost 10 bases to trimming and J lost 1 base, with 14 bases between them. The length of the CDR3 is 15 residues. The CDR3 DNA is TGTGCCATCGGCTTCAGGGGTTCTGGGGCCAACGTCCTGACTTTC. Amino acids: CAIGFRGSGANVLTF.

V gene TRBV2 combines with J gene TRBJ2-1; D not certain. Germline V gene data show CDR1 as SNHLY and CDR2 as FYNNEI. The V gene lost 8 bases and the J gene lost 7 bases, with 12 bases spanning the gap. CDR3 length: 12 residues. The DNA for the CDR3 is TGTGCCAGCCTGACATATTATAATGAGCAGTTCTTC. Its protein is CASLTYYNEQFF.

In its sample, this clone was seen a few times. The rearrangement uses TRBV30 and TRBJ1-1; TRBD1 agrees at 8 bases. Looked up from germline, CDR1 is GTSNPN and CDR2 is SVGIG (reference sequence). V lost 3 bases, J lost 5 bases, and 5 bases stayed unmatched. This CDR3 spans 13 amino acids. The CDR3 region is CAWSRGRFTEAFF. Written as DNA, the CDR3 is TGTGCCTGGAGCAGGGGGCGTTTTACTGAAGCTTTCTTT.

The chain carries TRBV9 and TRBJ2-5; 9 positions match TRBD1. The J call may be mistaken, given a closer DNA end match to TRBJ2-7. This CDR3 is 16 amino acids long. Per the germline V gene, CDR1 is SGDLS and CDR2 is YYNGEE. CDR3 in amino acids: CASSGGTGNPHYEQYF. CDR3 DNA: TGTGCCAGCAGCGGGGGGACAGGGAATCCCCACTACGAGCAGTACTTC.

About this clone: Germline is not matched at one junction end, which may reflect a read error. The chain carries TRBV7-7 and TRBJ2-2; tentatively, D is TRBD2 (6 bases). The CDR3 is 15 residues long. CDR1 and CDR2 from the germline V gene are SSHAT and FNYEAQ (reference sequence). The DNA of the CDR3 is TGTGCTAGCAGCCCGGTTGGGCGGGGCACCGGGGAGCTGTTTTTT. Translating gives CASSPVGRGTGELFF.

CDR3 DNA sequence: TGTGCCACCAGCAGAGATCAGTTGCTAGGGGGACAGGGTACAAACTCCGGGGGCTACACCTTC. Translation: CATSRDQLLGGQGTNSGGYTF. The chain couples TRBV15 to TRBJ1-2; 9 bases map to TRBD1. Germline trimming cut 0 bases from V and 8 bases from J; bases unmatched to any gene: 25. Germline CDR1 and CDR2: LNHNV and YYDKDF (reference sequence). The CDR3 loop spans 21 amino acids.

Here the CDR3 reads CASSPQGAEPYEQYF. As DNA, the CDR3 is TGTGCCAGCAGCCCCCAAGGAGCGGAACCCTACGAGCAGTACTTC. This chain joins TRBV7-6 and TRBJ2-7; TRBD2 might be the D (5 bases). The CDR3 sequence is 15 residues long. V dropped 5 bases and J dropped 2 bases, with 16 bases sitting between them. Germline lookup yields CDR1 SGHVS and CDR2 FNYEAQ. The whole variable domain, filled in from reference TRBV7-6 and TRBJ2-7, reads GAGVSQSPRYKVTKRGQDVALRCDPISGHVSLYWYRQALGQGPEFLTYFNYEAQQDKSGLPNDRFSAERPEGSISTLTIQRTEQRDSAMYRCASSPQGAEPYEQYFGPGTRLTVT.